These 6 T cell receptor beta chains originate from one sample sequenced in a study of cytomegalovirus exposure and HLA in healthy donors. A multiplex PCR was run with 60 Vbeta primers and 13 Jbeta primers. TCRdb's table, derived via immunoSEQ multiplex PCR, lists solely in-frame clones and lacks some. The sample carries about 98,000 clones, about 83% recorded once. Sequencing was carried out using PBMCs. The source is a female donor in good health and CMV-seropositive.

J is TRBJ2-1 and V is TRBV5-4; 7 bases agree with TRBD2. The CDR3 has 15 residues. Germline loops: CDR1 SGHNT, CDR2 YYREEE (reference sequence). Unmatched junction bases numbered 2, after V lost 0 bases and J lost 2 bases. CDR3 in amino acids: CASSLGLATYNEQFF. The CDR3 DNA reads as TGTGCCAGCAGCTTGGGACTAGCAACCTACAATGAGCAGTTCTTC.

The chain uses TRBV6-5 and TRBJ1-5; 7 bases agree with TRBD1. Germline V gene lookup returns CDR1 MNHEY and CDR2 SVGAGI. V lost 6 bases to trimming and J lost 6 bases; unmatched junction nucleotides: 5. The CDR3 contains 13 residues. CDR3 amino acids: CASRPDRVQPQHF. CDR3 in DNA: TGTGCCAGCAGACCCGACAGGGTTCAGCCCCAGCATTTT.

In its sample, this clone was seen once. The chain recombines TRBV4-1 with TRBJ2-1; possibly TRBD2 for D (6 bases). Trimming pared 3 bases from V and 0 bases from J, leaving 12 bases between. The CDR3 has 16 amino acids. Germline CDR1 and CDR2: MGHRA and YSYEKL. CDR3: CASSQGTAHSYNEQFF. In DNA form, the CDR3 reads TGCGCCAGCAGCCAGGGGACTGCTCACTCCTACAATGAGCAGTTCTTC.

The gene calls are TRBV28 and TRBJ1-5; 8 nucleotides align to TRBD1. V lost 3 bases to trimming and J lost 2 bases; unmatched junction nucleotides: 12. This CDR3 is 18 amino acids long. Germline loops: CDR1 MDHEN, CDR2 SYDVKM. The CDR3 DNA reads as TGTGCCAGCAGTTTCGACAGGGGCGGCGGTTGGGGCAATCAGCCCCAGCATTTT. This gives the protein CASSFDRGGGWGNQPQHF. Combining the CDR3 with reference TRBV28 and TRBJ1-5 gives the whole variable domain DVKVTQSSRYLVKRTGEKVFLECVQDMDHENMFWYRQDPGLGLRLIYFSYDVKMKEKGDIPEGYSVSREKKERFSLILESASTNQTSMYLCASSFDRGGGWGNQPQHFGDGTRLSIL.

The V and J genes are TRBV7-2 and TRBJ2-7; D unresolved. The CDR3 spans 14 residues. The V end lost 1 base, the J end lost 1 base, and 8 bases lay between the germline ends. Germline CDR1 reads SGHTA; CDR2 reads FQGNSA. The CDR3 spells CASSLEPSSYEQYF. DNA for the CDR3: TGTGCCAGCAGCTTAGAGCCTAGTTCCTACGAGCAGTACTTC.

The CDR3 sequence: CASSPGTSVSASYNEQFF. CDR3 sequence (DNA): TGTGCCAGCTCACCAGGGACTAGCGTCTCTGCCTCCTACAATGAGCAGTTCTTC. The chain links TRBV18 to TRBJ2-1; the match to TRBD2 covers 10 bases. J was trimmed by 0 bases and V by 2 bases; bases with no gene match: 7. This CDR3 contains 18 residues. Germline CDR1 is KGHSH and CDR2 is LQKENI.